This T cell receptor (beta chain) came from a study of identical twins. TCRdb passed the 5' RACE reads through MiXCR, listing each CDR3 protein once. Altogether around 100,000 distinct CDR3 sequences are present, under 7% being singletons, with the ten largest covering less than 15%. V lost 5 bases and J lost 5, with 12 bases in between. This CDR3 comprises 14 residues. Germline CDR1 reads LNHNV; CDR2 reads YYDKDF (reference sequence). This clonotype was counted ten times or more. The chain employs TRBV15 and TRBJ1-4; D unresolved. The receptor was derived from a woman aged 45-65 years in good health. The sequencing sample was made of memory T cells sorted from blood. CDR3 nucleotide sequence: TGTGCCACCAGCCTATCGGGTGGAAATGAAAAACTGTTTTTT. It yields the protein CATSLSGGNEKLFF.